The T cell receptor (beta chain) under discussion was sequenced for a study of blood T cell repertoires in COVID-19. Looking at the study overall: The origin of the acute and convalescent COVID-19 samples was the United States, Italy and Spain.

This CDR3 region has 15 residues. V lost 5 bases and J 1 base, leaving 14 bases between the germline ends. CDR1 and CDR2 from the germline V gene are SGHVS and FQNEAQ. Produced via immunoSEQ multiplex PCR; TCRdb's table is partial and in-frame only. The sample carries around 220,000 clones, 86% recorded once. The material sequenced was peripheral blood. This sequence was found in a woman in her forties or fifties with COVID-19, enrolled during active disease. The chain employs TRBV7-8 and TRBJ2-5; D may be TRBD2 (5 bases). CDR3 in amino acids: CASSTRTLLQETQYF. CDR3 DNA sequence: TGTGCCAGCAGCACCCGGACTCTCCTCCAAGAGACCCAGTACTTC.